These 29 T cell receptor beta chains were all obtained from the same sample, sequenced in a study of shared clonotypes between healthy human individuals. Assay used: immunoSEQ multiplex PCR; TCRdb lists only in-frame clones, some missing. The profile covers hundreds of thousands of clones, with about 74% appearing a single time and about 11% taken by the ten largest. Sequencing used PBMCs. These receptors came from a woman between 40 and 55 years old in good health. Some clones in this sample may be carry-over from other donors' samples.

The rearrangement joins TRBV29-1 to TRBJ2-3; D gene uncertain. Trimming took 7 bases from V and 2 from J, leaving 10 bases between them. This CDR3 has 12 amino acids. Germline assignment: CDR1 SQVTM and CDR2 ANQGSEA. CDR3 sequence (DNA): TGCAGCGGACAAAGGAACACAGATACGCAGTATTTT. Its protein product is CSGQRNTDTQYF.

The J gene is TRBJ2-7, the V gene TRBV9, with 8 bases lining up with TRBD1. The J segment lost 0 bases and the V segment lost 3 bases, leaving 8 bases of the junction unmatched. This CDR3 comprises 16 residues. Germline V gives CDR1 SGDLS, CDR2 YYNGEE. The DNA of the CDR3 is TGTGCCAGCAGCGCCAACAGGGGGGATAGCTCCTACGAGCAGTACTTC. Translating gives CASSANRGDSSYEQYF.

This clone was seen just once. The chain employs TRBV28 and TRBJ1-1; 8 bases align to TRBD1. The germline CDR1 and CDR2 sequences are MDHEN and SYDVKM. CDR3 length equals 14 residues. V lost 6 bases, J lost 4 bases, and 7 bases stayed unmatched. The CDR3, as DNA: TGTGCCAGCAGAAACAGGGGGGAGGGCACTGAAGCTTTCTTT. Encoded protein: CASRNRGEGTEAFF. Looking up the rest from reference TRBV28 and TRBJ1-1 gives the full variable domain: DVKVTQSSRYLVKRTGEKVFLECVQDMDHENMFWYRQDPGLGLRLIYFSYDVKMKEKGDIPEGYSVSREKKERFSLILESASTNQTSMYLCASRNRGEGTEAFFGQGTRLTVV.

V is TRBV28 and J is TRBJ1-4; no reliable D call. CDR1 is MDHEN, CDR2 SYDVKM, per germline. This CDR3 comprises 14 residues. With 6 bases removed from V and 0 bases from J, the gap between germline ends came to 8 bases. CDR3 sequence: CASSHHATNEKLFF. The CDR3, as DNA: TGTGCCAGCAGCCACCATGCAACTAATGAAAAACTGTTTTTT.

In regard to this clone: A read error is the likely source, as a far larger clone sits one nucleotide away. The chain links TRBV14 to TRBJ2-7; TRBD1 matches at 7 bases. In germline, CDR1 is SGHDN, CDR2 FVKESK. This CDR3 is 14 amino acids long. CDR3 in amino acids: CASSHWDRAYGQYF. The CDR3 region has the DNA TGTGCCAGCAGCCATTGGGACAGAGCCTACGGGCAGTACTTC.

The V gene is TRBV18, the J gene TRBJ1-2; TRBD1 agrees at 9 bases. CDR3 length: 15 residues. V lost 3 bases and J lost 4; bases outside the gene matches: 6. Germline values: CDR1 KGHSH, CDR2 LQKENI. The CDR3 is CASSPFTGGAYGYTF. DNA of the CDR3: TGTGCCAGCTCACCTTTTACAGGGGGCGCCTATGGCTACACCTTC.

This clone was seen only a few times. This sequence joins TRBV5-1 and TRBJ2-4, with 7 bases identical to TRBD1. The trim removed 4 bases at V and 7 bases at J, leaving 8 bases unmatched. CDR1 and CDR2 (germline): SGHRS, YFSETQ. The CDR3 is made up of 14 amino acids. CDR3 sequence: CASSDETGANIQYF. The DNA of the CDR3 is TGCGCCAGCAGCGACGAAACAGGGGCGAACATTCAGTACTTC.

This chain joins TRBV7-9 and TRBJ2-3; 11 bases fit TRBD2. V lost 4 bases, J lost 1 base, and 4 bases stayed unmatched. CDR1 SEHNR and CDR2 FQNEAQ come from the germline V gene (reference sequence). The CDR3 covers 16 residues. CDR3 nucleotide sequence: TGTGCCAGCAGCTCTGGGACTAGCGGAGGCACAGATACGCAGTATTTT. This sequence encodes CASSSGTSGGTDTQYF.

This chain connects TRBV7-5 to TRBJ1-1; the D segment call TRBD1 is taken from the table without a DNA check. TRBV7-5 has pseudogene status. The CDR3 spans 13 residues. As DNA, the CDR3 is TGTGCCAGAAGCTGCAGGGGGGACACTGAAGCTTTCTTT. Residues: CARSCRGDTEAFF.

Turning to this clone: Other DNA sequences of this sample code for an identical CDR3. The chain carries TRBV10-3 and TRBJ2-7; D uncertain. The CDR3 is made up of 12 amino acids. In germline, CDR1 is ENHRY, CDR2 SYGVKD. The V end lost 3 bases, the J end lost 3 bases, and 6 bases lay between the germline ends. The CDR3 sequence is CAISEQNYEQYF. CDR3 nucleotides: TGTGCCATCAGTGAACAGAACTACGAGCAGTACTTC.

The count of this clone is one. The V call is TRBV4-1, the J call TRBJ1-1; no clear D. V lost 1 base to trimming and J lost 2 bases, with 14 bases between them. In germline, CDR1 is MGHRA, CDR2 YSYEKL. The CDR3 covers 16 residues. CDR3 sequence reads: CASSQVPGRSNTEAFF. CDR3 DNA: TGCGCCAGCAGCCAAGTTCCCGGCAGATCTAACACTGAAGCTTTCTTT.

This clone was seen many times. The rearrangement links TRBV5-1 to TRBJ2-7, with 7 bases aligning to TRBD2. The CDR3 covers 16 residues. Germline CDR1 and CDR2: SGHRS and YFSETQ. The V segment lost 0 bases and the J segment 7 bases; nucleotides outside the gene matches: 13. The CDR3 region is CASSLALAGVVQEQYF. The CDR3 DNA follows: TGCGCCAGCAGCTTGGCCTTGGCGGGAGTAGTACAGGAGCAGTACTTC.

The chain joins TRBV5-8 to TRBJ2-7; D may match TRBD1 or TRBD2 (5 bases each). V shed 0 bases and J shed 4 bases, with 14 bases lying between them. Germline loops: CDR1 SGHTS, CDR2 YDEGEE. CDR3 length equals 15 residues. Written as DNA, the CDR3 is TGTGCCAGCAGCTTGGGGGGGATCCCCATATACGAGCAGTACTTC. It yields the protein CASSLGGIPIYEQYF.

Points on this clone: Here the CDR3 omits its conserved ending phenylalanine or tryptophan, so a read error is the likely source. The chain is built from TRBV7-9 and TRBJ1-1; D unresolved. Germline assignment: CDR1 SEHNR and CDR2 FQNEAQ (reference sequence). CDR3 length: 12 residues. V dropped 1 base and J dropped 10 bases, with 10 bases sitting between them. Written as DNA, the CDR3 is TGTGCCAGCAGCTTAGTCCGGGAAAGAGCTTTCTCT. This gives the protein CASSLVRERAFS.

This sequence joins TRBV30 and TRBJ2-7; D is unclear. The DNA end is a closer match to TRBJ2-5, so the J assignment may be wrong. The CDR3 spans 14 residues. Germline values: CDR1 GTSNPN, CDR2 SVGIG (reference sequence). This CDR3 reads CAWSVIGNLGTQYF. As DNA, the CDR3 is TGTGCCTGGAGTGTAATCGGCAACCTTGGGACCCAGTACTTC.

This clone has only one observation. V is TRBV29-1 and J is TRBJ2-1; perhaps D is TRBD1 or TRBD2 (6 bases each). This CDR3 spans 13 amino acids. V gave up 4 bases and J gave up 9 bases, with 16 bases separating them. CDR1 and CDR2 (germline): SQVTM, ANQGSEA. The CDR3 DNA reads TGCAGCGTTGGGGGGGCGGAGTCCAGTGAGCAGTTCTTC. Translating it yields CSVGGAESSEQFF.

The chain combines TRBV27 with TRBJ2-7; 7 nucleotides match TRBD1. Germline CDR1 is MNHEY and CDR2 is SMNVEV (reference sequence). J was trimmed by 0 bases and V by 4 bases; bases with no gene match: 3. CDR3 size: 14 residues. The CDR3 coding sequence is TGTGCCAGCAGTTCGACAGGGTCCTCCTACGAGCAGTACTTC. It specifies CASSSTGSSYEQYF.

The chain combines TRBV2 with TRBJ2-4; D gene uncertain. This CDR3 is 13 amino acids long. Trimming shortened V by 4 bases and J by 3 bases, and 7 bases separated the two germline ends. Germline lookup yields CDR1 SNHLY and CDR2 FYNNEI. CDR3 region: CASSGNNKNIQYF. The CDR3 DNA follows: TGTGCCAGCAGTGGGAACAACAAAAACATTCAGTACTTC.

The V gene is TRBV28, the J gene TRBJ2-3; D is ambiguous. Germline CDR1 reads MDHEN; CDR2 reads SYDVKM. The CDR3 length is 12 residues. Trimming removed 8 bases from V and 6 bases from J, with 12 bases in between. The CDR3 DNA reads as TGTGCCAGCGCCACTGTGGGCGATACGCAGTATTTT. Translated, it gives CASATVGDTQYF.

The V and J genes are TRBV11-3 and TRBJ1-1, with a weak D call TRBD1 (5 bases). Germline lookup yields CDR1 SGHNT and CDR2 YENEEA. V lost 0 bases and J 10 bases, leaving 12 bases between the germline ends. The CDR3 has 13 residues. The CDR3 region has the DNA TGTGCCAGCAGCTTAGATTACGGGGGTCCAGCTTTCTTT. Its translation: CASSLDYGGPAFF.

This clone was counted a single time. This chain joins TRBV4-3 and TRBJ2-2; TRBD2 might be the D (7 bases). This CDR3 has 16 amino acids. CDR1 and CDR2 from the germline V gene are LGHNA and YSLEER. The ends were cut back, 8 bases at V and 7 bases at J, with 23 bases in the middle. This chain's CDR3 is CASSTEGGRAYGELFF. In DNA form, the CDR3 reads TGCGCCAGCTCTACCGAGGGGGGGAGAGCGTACGGGGAGCTGTTTTTT.

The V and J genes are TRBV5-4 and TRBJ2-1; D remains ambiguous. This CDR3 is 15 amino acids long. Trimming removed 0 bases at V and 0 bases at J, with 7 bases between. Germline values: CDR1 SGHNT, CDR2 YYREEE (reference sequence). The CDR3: CASSLDKSSYNEQFF. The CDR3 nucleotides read TGTGCCAGCAGCTTGGACAAGAGCTCCTACAATGAGCAGTTCTTC.

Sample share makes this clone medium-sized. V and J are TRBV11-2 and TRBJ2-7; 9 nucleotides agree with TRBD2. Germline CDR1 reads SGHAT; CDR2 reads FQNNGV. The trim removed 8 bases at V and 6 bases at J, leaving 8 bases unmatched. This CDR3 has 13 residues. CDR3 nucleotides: TGTGCCAGCGGCGGGAGGGCCATCAGCGAGCAGTACTTC. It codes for CASGGRAISEQYF.

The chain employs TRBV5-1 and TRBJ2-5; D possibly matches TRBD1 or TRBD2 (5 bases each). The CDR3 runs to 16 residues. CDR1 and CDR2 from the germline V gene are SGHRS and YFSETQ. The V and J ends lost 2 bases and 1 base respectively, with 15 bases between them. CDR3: CASSFGAQATQETQYF. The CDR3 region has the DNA TGCGCCAGCAGCTTCGGGGCGCAGGCCACCCAAGAGACCCAGTACTTC.

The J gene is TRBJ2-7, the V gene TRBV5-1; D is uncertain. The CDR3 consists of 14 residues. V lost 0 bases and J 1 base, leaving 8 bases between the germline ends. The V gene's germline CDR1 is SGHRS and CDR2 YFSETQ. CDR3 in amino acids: CASSLVGSSYEQYF. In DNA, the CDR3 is TGCGCCAGCAGCTTGGTGGGCAGTTCCTACGAGCAGTACTTC.

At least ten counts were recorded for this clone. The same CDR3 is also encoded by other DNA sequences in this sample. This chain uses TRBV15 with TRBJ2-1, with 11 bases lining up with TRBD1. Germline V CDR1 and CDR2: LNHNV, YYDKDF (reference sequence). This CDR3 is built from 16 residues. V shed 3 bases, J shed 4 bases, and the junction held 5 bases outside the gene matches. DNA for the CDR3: TGTGCCACCAGCAGGGAGGGACAGGGGGGATACAATGAGCAGTTCTTC. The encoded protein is CATSREGQGGYNEQFF.

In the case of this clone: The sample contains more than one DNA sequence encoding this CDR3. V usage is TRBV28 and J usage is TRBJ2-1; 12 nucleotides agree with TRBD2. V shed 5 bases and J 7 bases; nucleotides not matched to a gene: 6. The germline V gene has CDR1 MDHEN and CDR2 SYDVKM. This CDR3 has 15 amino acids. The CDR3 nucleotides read TGTGCCAGCAGTCCCCCCGGACTAGCGGGAAATGAGCAGTTCTTC. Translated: CASSPPGLAGNEQFF.

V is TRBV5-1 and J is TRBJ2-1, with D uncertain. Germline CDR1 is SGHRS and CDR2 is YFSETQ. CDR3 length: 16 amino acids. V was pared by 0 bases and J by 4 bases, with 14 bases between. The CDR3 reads CASSLGGRTTYNEQFF. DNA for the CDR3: TGCGCCAGCAGCTTGGGAGGTAGGACGACTTACAATGAGCAGTTCTTC.

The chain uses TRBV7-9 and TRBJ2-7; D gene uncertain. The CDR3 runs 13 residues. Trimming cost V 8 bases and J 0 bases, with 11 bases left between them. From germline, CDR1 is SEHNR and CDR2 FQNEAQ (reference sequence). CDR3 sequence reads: CASLQDRSYEQYF. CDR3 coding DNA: TGTGCCAGCTTACAAGACCGCTCCTACGAGCAGTACTTC.